The next 21 T cell receptor beta chains were all read from a single sample in a study of cytomegalovirus exposure and HLA in healthy donors. The PCR contained 60 Vbeta and 13 Jbeta primers. Libraries were prepared by immunoSEQ multiplex PCR; TCRdb keeps only in-frame clonotypes and omits some of them. Counted here are tens of thousands of clones, roughly four fifths occurring once; the ten biggest clones make up around 8.2%. The sample comprised PBMCs. The receptor set was obtained from a woman aged 25 to 39 in good health and CMV-seropositive.

Details on this clone: The sample contains more than one DNA sequence encoding this CDR3. The V and J genes are TRBV5-1 and TRBJ1-5; D perhaps matches TRBD1 (5 bases). CDR1 SGHRS and CDR2 YFSETQ come from the germline V gene. V was pared by 2 bases and J by 5 bases, with 20 bases between. This CDR3 spans 17 amino acids. DNA of the CDR3: TGCGCCAGCAGCTTAAATATTGGACAAGGGGCTTATCAGCCCCAGCATTTT. It codes for CASSLNIGQGAYQPQHF.

The chain has TRBV5-1 and TRBJ2-3; D unclear. The ends were cut back, 0 bases at V and 2 bases at J, with 7 bases in the middle. The V gene's germline CDR1 is SGHRS and CDR2 YFSETQ. The CDR3 totals 14 residues. DNA of the CDR3: TGCGCCAGCAGCTTGGTAGCTATCACAGATACGCAGTATTTT. Protein product: CASSLVAITDTQYF.

CDR3 sequence: CASSLRTSGYHNEQFF. The CDR3 nucleotides read TGTGCCAGCAGCTTACGGACTAGCGGATACCACAATGAGCAGTTCTTC. V and J are TRBV7-9 and TRBJ2-1; 10 positions agree with TRBD2. This CDR3 contains 16 residues. Per germline, CDR1 SEHNR and CDR2 FQNEAQ (reference sequence). Trimming at V came to 2 bases and at J to 5 bases, leaving 6 bases not matched to a gene.

There are a few counts of this clone. This chain uses TRBV11-2 with TRBJ1-3; D call uncertain. Trimming stripped 6 bases from V and 4 bases from J, with 7 bases between. The CDR3 covers 12 residues. CDR1 and CDR2 (germline): SGHAT, FQNNGV. The CDR3 sequence is CASRAGGNTIYF. For the CDR3, the DNA is TGTGCCAGCAGGGCGGGAGGAAACACCATATATTTT.

The chain employs TRBV6-1 and TRBJ1-1; D unresolved. Germline V gene lookup returns CDR1 MNHNS and CDR2 SASEGT. The CDR3 consists of 13 residues. Trimming shortened V by 5 bases and J by 1 base, and 8 bases separated the two germline ends. The CDR3 spells CASSLHRNTEAFF. CDR3 coding DNA: TGTGCCAGCAGTTTACACCGGAACACTGAAGCTTTCTTT.

The chain uses TRBV11-2 and TRBJ2-2; 12 positions agree with TRBD2. Germline loops: CDR1 SGHAT, CDR2 FQNNGV. V shed 6 bases and J 7 bases; nucleotides not matched to a gene: 6. This CDR3 contains 15 residues. CDR3 bases: TGTGCCAGCAGACCACTAGCGGGAGGAAACGGGGAGCTGTTTTTT. It encodes CASRPLAGGNGELFF.

This rearrangement joins TRBV6-5 to TRBJ1-6; no clear D. The germline gives CDR1 MNHEY, CDR2 SVGAGI. Trimming left V 6 bases short and J 10 bases short, with 13 bases between. The CDR3 is made up of 13 amino acids. CDR3 amino acids: CASSNTVRSPLHF. The CDR3 DNA sequence: TGTGCCAGCAGCAACACCGTACGATCACCCCTCCACTTT.

J is TRBJ2-1 and V is TRBV13; 7 positions agree with TRBD2. The length of the CDR3 is 15 residues. Per the germline V gene, CDR1 is PRHDT and CDR2 is FYEKMQ (reference sequence). After removal of 2 bases from V and 6 bases from J, the junction contained 7 bases not matched to a gene. DNA for the CDR3: TGTGCCAGCAGCTTAAAAGCGGGAACCTTCAATGAGCAGTTCTTC. This translates into CASSLKAGTFNEQFF.

The V gene is TRBV6-5, the J gene TRBJ2-5; D uncertain. TRBJ2-7 matches the DNA end more closely, so the J call is doubtful. This CDR3 is built from 13 residues. CDR1 is MNHEY, CDR2 SVGAGI, per germline. The CDR3 region has the DNA TGTGCCAGCAGTTACTCTGAGTATCTCGAGCAGTACTTC. It is translated as CASSYSEYLEQYF.

This rearrangement joins TRBV6-6 to TRBJ1-1; 7 bases agree with TRBD1. This CDR3 spans 14 amino acids. Unmatched junction bases numbered 4, after V lost 2 bases and J lost 4 bases. The germline V gene has CDR1 MNHNY and CDR2 SVGAGI (reference sequence). CDR3 nucleotide sequence: TGTGCCAGCAGTTACCTACACAGGGGCACTGAAGCTTTCTTT. Its protein is CASSYLHRGTEAFF.

Only a few counts were recorded for this clone. The V call is TRBV4-1, the J call TRBJ1-5; TRBD1 might be the D (5 bases). From germline, CDR1 is MGHRA and CDR2 YSYEKL. The germline V and J ends were trimmed by 11 bases and 3 bases, with 14 bases remaining between them. The CDR3 loop spans 13 amino acids. The CDR3 protein is CAASTRVNQPQHF. CDR3 coding DNA: TGCGCCGCTTCTACCAGGGTCAATCAGCCCCAGCATTTT.

The chain uses TRBV30 and TRBJ1-1; weak D call: TRBD1 (5 bases). CDR3 length: 12 residues. Trimming cost V 8 bases and J 4 bases, with 14 bases left between them. In germline, CDR1 is GTSNPN, CDR2 SVGIG (reference sequence). The DNA for the CDR3 is TGTGCCACCCCGGGGGGGGGCACTGAAGCTTTCTTT. This translates into CATPGGGTEAFF.

The chain is built from TRBV2 and TRBJ2-7, with 9 bases identical to TRBD1. V lost 6 bases and J lost 3; bases outside the gene matches: 9. CDR1 is SNHLY and CDR2 is FYNNEI in the germline V gene. The CDR3 is 15 amino acids. The CDR3 bases are TGTGCCAGCAGCCCGGTTGGGACAGGGAACTACGAGCAGTACTTC. It is translated as CASSPVGTGNYEQYF. The full variable domain, completed using reference TRBV2 and TRBJ2-7, is EPEVTQTPSHQVTQMGQEVILRCVPISNHLYFYWYRQILGQKVEFLVSFYNNEISEKSEIFDDQFSVERPDGSNFTLKIRSTKLEDSAMYFCASSPVGTGNYEQYFGPGTRLTVT.

The chain has TRBV6-1 and TRBJ1-5; D perhaps matches TRBD1 (5 bases). Germline values: CDR1 MNHNS, CDR2 SASEGT. Trimming removed 5 bases at V and 3 bases at J, with 11 bases between. The CDR3 is 14 amino acids. The CDR3 spells CASSSFRDNQPQHF. For the CDR3, the DNA is TGTGCCAGCAGTTCTTTCAGGGACAATCAGCCCCAGCATTTT.

The chain has TRBV28 and TRBJ1-3; no reliable D call. The CDR3 runs 16 residues. The germline V gene has CDR1 MDHEN and CDR2 SYDVKM. The ends were cut back, 4 bases at V and 4 bases at J, with 17 bases in the middle. The CDR3 is CASSSEDGKGGNTIYF. The CDR3 bases are TGTGCCAGCAGTTCTGAGGACGGGAAGGGAGGAAACACCATATATTTT.

This chain uses TRBV5-4 with TRBJ2-5; TRBD1 matches at 8 bases. The CDR3 sequence is 16 residues long. Germline V gene lookup returns CDR1 SGHNT and CDR2 YYREEE (reference sequence). With V trimmed by 3 bases and J by 5 bases, 12 bases remained unmatched. The CDR3 loop reads CASSSTGTGGVETQYF. The CDR3 DNA reads as TGTGCCAGCAGCTCGACCGGGACAGGCGGTGTCGAGACCCAGTACTTC.

The chain uses TRBV7-3 and TRBJ1-2; D is possibly TRBD1 (6 bases). Looked up from germline, CDR1 is SGHTA and CDR2 is FQGTGA. V lost 1 base, J lost 8 bases, and 20 bases lay in between. There are 16 residues in the CDR3. The CDR3 sequence: CASSLNFGGSPEGYTF. The CDR3 DNA is TGTGCCAGCAGCTTAAATTTTGGGGGCTCCCCCGAGGGCTACACCTTC.

The chain carries TRBV19 and TRBJ1-2; 9 bases are a match to TRBD1. After removal of 5 bases from V and 4 bases from J, the junction contained 8 bases not matched to a gene. The CDR3 has 15 residues. Germline V gene sequence: CDR1 LNHDA, CDR2 SQIVND (reference sequence). The CDR3 DNA reads TGTGCCAGTAGTGTCAACACAGGGGGCATCTATGGCTACACCTTC. Encoded protein: CASSVNTGGIYGYTF.

The genes are TRBV7-8 and TRBJ2-3; 10 bases are shared with TRBD1. CDR3 size: 18 residues. Germline CDR1 is SGHVS and CDR2 is FQNEAQ. V dropped 5 bases and J dropped 0; count of bases not matched to a gene: 11. The CDR3 reads CASSHPPPGQGSTDTQYF. CDR3 nucleotides: TGTGCCAGCAGCCATCCCCCTCCGGGACAGGGGAGCACAGATACGCAGTATTTT.

The chain has TRBV28 and TRBJ2-7, with D uncertain. The CDR3 runs to 15 residues. Trimming removed 6 bases at V and 7 bases at J, with 22 bases between. CDR1 is MDHEN, CDR2 SYDVKM, per germline. DNA for the CDR3: TGTGCCAGCAGCATTTTCCACGGCGGAGTACGGGAGCAGTACTTC. Translating it yields CASSIFHGGVREQYF.

The chain recombines TRBV4-1 with TRBJ1-1; D is possibly TRBD1 (5 bases). Per germline, CDR1 MGHRA and CDR2 YSYEKL. CDR3 length equals 13 residues. The V end was cut by 5 bases, the J end by 1 base, with 8 bases between. This CDR3 reads CASSMDKNTEAFF. CDR3 sequence (DNA): TGCGCCAGCAGCATGGACAAGAACACTGAAGCTTTCTTT.